This TCR beta chain was profiled in a study of blood T cell repertoires in COVID-19. Overall study: The United States, Italy and Spain supplied acute and convalescent COVID-19 samples. From T cells, B-cell-depleted T cells, or PBMCs came the material, which was cDNA or gDNA.

How the authors handled the data: Amplification of reference gene primers provided the estimated nucleated cell counts. Profiled with immunoSEQ multiplex PCR; TCRdb holds only in-frame clones, not every one. That table gives V, J and clone size, and the DNA gave D and trimming. The top ten hold about 4.8% of the sample, which has some 200,000 clones, roughly 90% seen once. CDR1 and CDR2 from the germline V gene are MNHNS and SASEGT. The CDR3 loop spans 16 amino acids. Trimming took 6 bases from V and 6 from J; bases not matched to a gene: 11. The receptor's source is a woman aged 40 to 55 with acute or convalescent COVID-19. The V gene is TRBV6-1, the J gene TRBJ1-6; TRBD1 aligns across 7 bases. The specimen was peripheral blood. CDR3: CASREPGQASNSPLHF. For the CDR3, the DNA is TGTGCCAGCAGGGAACCCGGACAGGCCTCTAATTCACCCCTCCACTTT.